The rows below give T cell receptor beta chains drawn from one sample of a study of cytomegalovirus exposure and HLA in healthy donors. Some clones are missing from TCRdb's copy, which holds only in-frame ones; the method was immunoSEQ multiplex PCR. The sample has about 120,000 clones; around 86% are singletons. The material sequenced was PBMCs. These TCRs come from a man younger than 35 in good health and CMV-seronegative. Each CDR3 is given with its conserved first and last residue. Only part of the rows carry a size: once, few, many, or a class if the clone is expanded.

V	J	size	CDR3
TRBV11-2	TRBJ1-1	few	CASRPEWDLNTEAFF
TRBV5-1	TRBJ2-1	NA	CASSFIMPRITPRGGEPYNEQFF
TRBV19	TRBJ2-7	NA	CASSPRPGLLYEQYF
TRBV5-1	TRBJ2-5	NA	CASADVRTRQETQYF
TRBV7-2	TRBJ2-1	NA	CASRGNRELGDYNEQFF
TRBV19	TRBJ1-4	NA	CASRVGQGNEKLFF
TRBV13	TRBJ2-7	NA	CASSLRGYYEQYF
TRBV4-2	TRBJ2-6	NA	CASSQDQGTGANVLTF
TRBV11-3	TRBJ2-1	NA	CASSLYSGQYNEQFF
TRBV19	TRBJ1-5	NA	CASSKGGWGNQPQHF
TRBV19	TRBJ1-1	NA	CASAGGSSAKGTEAFF
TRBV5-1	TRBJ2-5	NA	CASSLGLAFQETQYF
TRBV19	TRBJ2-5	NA	CASSIPGQGGGTQYF
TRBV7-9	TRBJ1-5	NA	CASSSGRDRGGPQHF
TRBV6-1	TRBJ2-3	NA	CASSDSFPSGGRSDTQYF
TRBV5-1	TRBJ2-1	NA	CASSLAAAPAYNEQFF
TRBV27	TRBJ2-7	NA	CASTPQGSGSYEQYF
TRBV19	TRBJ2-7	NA	CASSSSSGLYEQYF
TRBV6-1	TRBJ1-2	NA	CASSEEGQIFYGYTF
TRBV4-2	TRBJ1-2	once	CASSQDLDRGIGYTF
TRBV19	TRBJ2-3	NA	CASSWTGLPNTQYF
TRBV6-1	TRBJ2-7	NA	CASSEALGRYEQYF
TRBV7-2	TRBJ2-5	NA	CASSLTSGGVVQETQYF
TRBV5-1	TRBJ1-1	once	CASSLDRGPEAFF
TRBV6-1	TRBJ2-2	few	CASSATSGRNTGELFF
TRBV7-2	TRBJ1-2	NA	CASSPGQGARGYTF
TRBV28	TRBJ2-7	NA	CASSSARGSSYEQYF
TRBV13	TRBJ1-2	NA	CASSPGQGAPHYGYTF
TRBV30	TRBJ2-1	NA	CAWSFGRGQGDEQFF
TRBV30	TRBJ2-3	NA	CAWNRDSPTDTQYF